This passage covers 32 T cell receptor beta chains from one sample sequenced in a study of cytomegalovirus exposure and HLA in healthy donors. The PCR employed 60 Vbeta primers together with 13 Jbeta primers. Data came from immunoSEQ multiplex PCR; TCRdb stores just in-frame clones and leaves some out. The sample yields more than 95,000 clones, around 82% seen once. Sequencing was done on a sample of PBMCs. The receptors derive from a female donor in good health and CMV-seronegative.

This chain joins TRBV28 and TRBJ1-5; 7 positions agree with TRBD1. With 6 bases clipped from V and 6 bases from J, the junction kept 11 bases outside the gene matches. This CDR3 contains 15 residues. Germline V gene sequence: CDR1 MDHEN, CDR2 SYDVKM. CDR3 protein: CASRADRQGTQPQHF. DNA for the CDR3: TGTGCCAGCAGGGCGGATCGACAGGGCACTCAGCCCCAGCATTTT.

V gene TRBV7-9 combines with J gene TRBJ2-5, with 10 bases identical to TRBD1. With 5 bases clipped from V and 5 bases from J, the junction kept 8 bases outside the gene matches. The germline gives CDR1 SEHNR, CDR2 FQNEAQ (reference sequence). The CDR3 sequence is 15 residues long. This CDR3 is CASSHWDRGLETQYF. The CDR3 DNA is TGTGCCAGCAGCCATTGGGACAGGGGTCTGGAGACCCAGTACTTC.

With respect to this clone: A read error may produce the germline difference seen at one junction end. The V gene is TRBV7-6, the J gene TRBJ2-5; TRBD2 is a possible D gene (6 bases). CDR3 length equals 16 residues. The germline V gene has CDR1 SGHVS and CDR2 FNYEAQ. The CDR3 loop reads CASSVAAGTQQETQYF. CDR3 in DNA: TGTGCCAGCAGCGTAGCGGCCGGGACTCAACAAGAGACCCAGTACTTC.

The chain recombines TRBV27 with TRBJ2-1; TRBD2 matches at 10 bases. The CDR3 is 14 amino acids. The V gene end was trimmed by 8 bases and the J gene end by 7 bases; junction bases not matched to a gene: 8. From germline, CDR1 is MNHEY and CDR2 SMNVEV (reference sequence). This chain's CDR3 is CASRSLAGRNEQFF. The CDR3 nucleotides are TGTGCCAGCCGATCACTAGCGGGACGGAATGAGCAGTTCTTC.

This clone came up a few times. The chain links TRBV19 to TRBJ2-7, with a weak D call TRBD2 (6 bases). CDR3 length equals 13 residues. Per germline, CDR1 LNHDA and CDR2 SQIVND (reference sequence). V lost 6 bases, J lost 3 bases, and 12 bases lay in between. The CDR3 DNA reads TGTGCCAGTAGCGTAGCGGAGAACTACGAGCAGTACTTC. Translation gives CASSVAENYEQYF.

The chain has TRBV6-1 and TRBJ1-4; the match to TRBD1 covers 9 bases. Germline-derived CDR1 and CDR2 are MNHNS and SASEGT. The trim removed 5 bases at V and 6 bases at J, leaving 7 bases unmatched. The CDR3 has 15 amino acids. The CDR3 bases are TGTGCCAGCAGTCTACAGGGGGCGCTTGATGAAAAACTGTTTTTT. Residues: CASSLQGALDEKLFF.

This clone occurred a few times. J is TRBJ1-5 and V is TRBV10-3; D unresolved. Trimming took off 2 bases at V and 7 bases at J, with 9 bases between the two ends. CDR1 and CDR2 from the germline V gene are ENHRY and SYGVKD. This CDR3 has 13 amino acids. The CDR3 sequence is CAISEDTGQPQHF. CDR3 nucleotide sequence: TGTGCCATCAGTGAGGATACGGGGCAGCCCCAGCATTTT.

This sequence joins TRBV5-1 and TRBJ2-3, with 12 bases matching TRBD2. The CDR3 runs 16 residues. The junction had 6 bases not matched to a gene; V was cut back by 4 bases and J by 3 bases. Looked up from germline, CDR1 is SGHRS and CDR2 is YFSETQ. The DNA for the CDR3 is TGCGCCAGCAGCCGGGAGACTAGCGGGGGAACAGATACGCAGTATTTT. Translation: CASSRETSGGTDTQYF.

The J gene is TRBJ2-2, the V gene TRBV7-2; possibly TRBD2 for D (5 bases). The CDR3 runs to 15 residues. Germline V gene lookup returns CDR1 SGHTA and CDR2 FQGNSA. Trimming pared 2 bases from V and 1 base from J, leaving 8 bases between. The CDR3 coding sequence is TGTGCCAGCAGCTTACTCCGGGGGAACACCGGGGAGCTGTTTTTT. Protein product: CASSLLRGNTGELFF.

This clone was picked up a small number of times. V and J are TRBV6-1 and TRBJ2-7; 7 bases line up with TRBD1. The germline V gene encodes CDR1 MNHNS and CDR2 SASEGT. Trimming removed 7 bases from V and 3 bases from J; junction bases left unmatched: 6. The CDR3 runs 13 residues. In nucleotides, the CDR3 is TGTGCCAGCACCCCGACAGGGTACTACGAGCAGTACTTC. Its protein is CASTPTGYYEQYF.

The chain combines TRBV18 with TRBJ2-5; D not resolved. The CDR3 contains 15 residues. Trimming shortened V by 0 bases and J by 0 bases, and 8 bases separated the two germline ends. Germline CDR1 reads KGHSH; CDR2 reads LQKENI. CDR3 DNA: TGTGCCAGCTCACCACCGAACAGAAACCAAGAGACCCAGTACTTC. Encoded protein: CASSPPNRNQETQYF.

The chain has TRBV7-8 and TRBJ2-5, with TRBD2 matching over 9 bases. Germline V gene data show CDR1 as SGHVS and CDR2 as FQNEAQ. The CDR3 has 15 amino acids. V trimming: 4 bases; J trimming: 2 bases; junction bases outside the gene matches: 5. The DNA for the CDR3 is TGTGCCAGCAGCTCCGGACTAGCGCGGCAAGAGACCCAGTACTTC. Protein product: CASSSGLARQETQYF.

CDR3 protein: CAISDSFRQPQHF. The CDR3 region has the DNA TGTGCCATCAGTGACAGTTTTCGTCAGCCCCAGCATTTT. The chain combines TRBV10-3 with TRBJ1-5; D is unclear. This CDR3 contains 13 residues. V was shortened by 3 bases and J by 6 bases, with 9 bases between the two germline ends. Germline assignment: CDR1 ENHRY and CDR2 SYGVKD.

This clone was seen only once. The V and J genes are TRBV5-5 and TRBJ2-7, with 7 bases that match TRBD1. The germline V gene encodes CDR1 SGHKS and CDR2 YYEKEE (reference sequence). The ends lost 4 bases at V and 1 base at J; junction bases unmatched: 2. This CDR3 contains 13 residues. CDR3 bases: TGTGCCAGCAGCCTGACAGGGTCCTACGAGCAGTACTTC. Amino acids: CASSLTGSYEQYF.

In nucleotides, the CDR3 is TGTGCCAGCAGCCTGGGGATGGGGGCAGTAAGTTTCTTC. Translation gives CASSLGMGAVSFF. The gene calls are TRBV5-6 and TRBJ2-1; D is possibly TRBD1 (6 bases). The germline V gene has CDR1 SGHDT and CDR2 YYEEEE. V lost 4 bases to trimming and J lost 16 bases, with 21 bases between them. The CDR3 covers 13 residues.

With respect to this clone: Within the sample, other DNA sequences also encode this same CDR3. The chain carries TRBV6-5 and TRBJ2-7, with 9 bases aligning to TRBD1. This CDR3 spans 14 amino acids. The trim removed 2 bases at V and 1 base at J, leaving 0 bases unmatched. The germline V gene has CDR1 MNHEY and CDR2 SVGAGI. CDR3 residues: CASSYGQGSYEQYF. CDR3 DNA sequence: TGTGCCAGCAGTTACGGACAGGGGTCCTACGAGCAGTACTTC.

This chain links TRBV19 with TRBJ1-5; D not resolved. CDR1 and CDR2 (germline): LNHDA, SQIVND (reference sequence). Trimming stripped 1 base from V and 4 bases from J, with 5 bases between. The CDR3 covers 13 residues. CDR3 in DNA: TGTGCCAGTAGTATAGGTCGGAATCAGCCCCAGCATTTT. Translating it yields CASSIGRNQPQHF.

This clone was counted only a few times. The rearrangement uses TRBV10-2 and TRBJ1-1, with 7 positions matching TRBD1. CDR1 is WSHSY, CDR2 SAAADI, per germline. This CDR3 is built from 14 residues. After removal of 4 bases from V and 1 base from J, the junction contained 3 bases not matched to a gene. DNA for the CDR3: TGCGCCAGCAGTGCGGGACAGCCGAACACTGAAGCTTTCTTT. Its translation is CASSAGQPNTEAFF.

The V gene is TRBV18, the J gene TRBJ1-3; D remains ambiguous. The V gene's germline CDR1 is KGHSH and CDR2 LQKENI. The CDR3 is made up of 16 amino acids. The V end was cut by 1 base, the J end by 1 base, with 11 bases between. CDR3 coding DNA: TGTGCCAGCTCACCACGACTAGTGCGGTCTGGAAACACCATATATTTT. Amino acids: CASSPRLVRSGNTIYF. Looking up the rest from reference TRBV18 and TRBJ1-3 gives the full variable domain: NAGVMQNPRHLVRRRGQEARLRCSPMKGHSHVYWYRQLPEEGLKFMVYLQKENIIDESGMPKERFSAEFPKEGPSILRIQQVVRGDSAAYFCASSPRLVRSGNTIYFGEGSWLTVV.

The chain links TRBV2 to TRBJ2-1, with 7 bases lining up with TRBD1. The CDR3 has 11 amino acids. The germline CDR1 and CDR2 sequences are SNHLY and FYNNEI. V trimming: 5 bases; J trimming: 12 bases; junction bases outside the gene matches: 4. Written as DNA, the CDR3 is TGTGCCAGCAGTCTGGACAGGCTGCAGTTCTTC. This encodes CASSLDRLQFF.

The gene calls are TRBV11-2 and TRBJ2-7; 9 bases match TRBD1. Losses at the gene ends were 5 bases for V and 2 bases for J; bases not matched to a gene: 10. Per the germline V gene, CDR1 is SGHAT and CDR2 is FQNNGV. The CDR3 has 16 residues. CDR3 loop: CASSPWDRVGPYEQYF. The CDR3, as DNA: TGTGCCAGCAGCCCATGGGACAGGGTTGGGCCCTACGAGCAGTACTTC.

The sample holds a few counts of this clone. The chain carries TRBV15 and TRBJ2-1; perhaps TRBD2 as D (5 bases). The CDR3 has 13 amino acids. Germline CDR1 is LNHNV and CDR2 is YYDKDF (reference sequence). V was cut by 5 bases and J by 7 bases, with 12 bases left in between. CDR3 in DNA: TGTGCCACCAGCCTCAGACGGACTAATGAGCAGTTCTTC. It is translated as CATSLRRTNEQFF.

V usage is TRBV27 and J usage is TRBJ2-7; 11 bases are shared with TRBD2. The CDR3 covers 15 residues. After removal of 3 bases from V and 3 bases from J, the junction contained 4 bases not matched to a gene. Looked up from germline, CDR1 is MNHEY and CDR2 is SMNVEV (reference sequence). CDR3 DNA sequence: TGTGCCAGCAGTTTTAGCGGGGGGGTCCACTACGAGCAGTACTTC. Translation: CASSFSGGVHYEQYF.

The V call is TRBV5-1, the J call TRBJ2-5; 7 nucleotides match TRBD2. The CDR3 covers 14 residues. Germline loops: CDR1 SGHRS, CDR2 YFSETQ. Trimming removed 4 bases from V and 5 bases from J; junction bases left unmatched: 8. CDR3 residues: CASSLTAGGETQYF. The CDR3 DNA follows: TGCGCCAGCAGCCTGACAGCCGGGGGGGAGACCCAGTACTTC.

The genes are TRBV5-6 and TRBJ2-1; TRBD2 matches at 10 bases. CDR3 length: 15 residues. Losses at the gene ends were 1 base for V and 6 bases for J; bases not matched to a gene: 4. CDR1 and CDR2 (germline): SGHDT, YYEEEE. CDR3 loop: CASSLYLAGANEQFF. The CDR3 region has the DNA TGTGCCAGCAGCTTGTACCTAGCGGGAGCCAATGAGCAGTTCTTC.

The table lists this clone with a few counts. This chain links TRBV6-1 with TRBJ2-2, with TRBD1 matching over 7 bases. This CDR3 contains 14 residues. V lost 8 bases, J lost 4 bases, and 7 bases stayed unmatched. From germline, CDR1 is MNHNS and CDR2 SASEGT. CDR3: CASGENRGTGELFF. The CDR3 nucleotides read TGTGCCAGCGGCGAAAACAGGGGCACCGGGGAGCTGTTTTTT.

The chain couples TRBV6-1 to TRBJ2-1; a weak D match, TRBD2 (5 bases). The V end was cut by 2 bases, the J end by 10 bases, with 9 bases between. Germline loops: CDR1 MNHNS, CDR2 SASEGT. The CDR3 contains 12 residues. In DNA form, the CDR3 reads TGTGCCAGCAGTGAATATACGGGGGAGCAGTTCTTC. Encoded protein: CASSEYTGEQFF.

The rearrangement joins TRBV19 to TRBJ2-5; no clear D. Deletions cut 5 bases from V and 2 bases from J, with 3 bases between. CDR3 length: 11 residues. From germline, CDR1 is LNHDA and CDR2 SQIVND (reference sequence). The CDR3 bases are TGTGCCAGTAGTCGTCAAGAGACCCAGTACTTC. Translated, it gives CASSRQETQYF.

This clone was seen once. This chain connects TRBV9 to TRBJ1-6, with 7 bases identical to TRBD1. The CDR3 consists of 14 residues. The V segment lost 2 bases and the J segment 5 bases; nucleotides outside the gene matches: 1. The germline gives CDR1 SGDLS, CDR2 YYNGEE. Written as DNA, the CDR3 is TGTGCCAGCAGCGTCGGGACAGATAATTCACCCCTCCACTTT. Amino acids: CASSVGTDNSPLHF.

The V gene is TRBV5-4, the J gene TRBJ1-6; D remains unclear. V lost 4 bases to trimming and J lost 5 bases, with 7 bases between them. Germline assignment: CDR1 SGHNT and CDR2 YYREEE (reference sequence). The CDR3 loop spans 13 amino acids. The CDR3 DNA is TGTGCCAGCAGCGGGCTCAATAATTCACCCCTCCACTTT. Encoded protein: CASSGLNNSPLHF.

This chain connects TRBV4-2 to TRBJ1-1; the D is unclear. This CDR3 is built from 15 residues. V was clipped by 0 bases and J by 4 bases, with 12 bases between them. Germline CDR1 is LGHNA and CDR2 is YNFKEQ. The DNA for the CDR3 is TGTGCCAGCAGCCAAGATCTAGGCCGGGGCACTGAAGCTTTCTTT. Translating gives CASSQDLGRGTEAFF.

Note on this clone: Mismatch with germline at one junction end may stem from a read error. This CDR3 is also generated by other DNA sequences in the sample. The gene calls are TRBV7-9 and TRBJ2-3, with D possibly TRBD2 on 6 matching bases. Germline CDR1 reads SEHNR; CDR2 reads FQNEAQ (reference sequence). The CDR3 length is 14 residues. The CDR3 coding sequence is TGTGCCAGCGATGCCCGTGGAGGGGCAGATACACAGTATTTT. It is translated as CASDARGGADTQYF.